One and the same sample provided the 27 T cell receptor beta chains below, sequenced in a study of T cell repertoires in cytomegalovirus infection. TCRdb reprocessed the reads with MiXCR, giving one entry per CDR3 protein. The repertoire holds 45,000 to 65,000 distinct CDR3 sequences, with around a fifth as singletons. These receptors are not linked to any known antigen. This sample comprised CD8+ T cells from cultured PBMCs, obtained from culture after CMV antigen stimulation. These receptors were obtained from a human donor in good health (CMV status not recorded). Some clones in this sample may be carry-over from other donors' samples.

This clonotype was picked up a small number of times. The chain joins TRBV7-2 to TRBJ2-3, with D uncertain. Per germline, CDR1 SGHTA and CDR2 FQGNSA. This CDR3 has 14 amino acids. V lost 5 bases and J lost 12, with 21 bases in between. The CDR3 protein is CASSHWPLVDAQYF. The DNA of the CDR3 is TGTGCCAGCAGCCATTGGCCCCTGGTGGACGCTCAGTATTTT.

V and J are TRBV6-1 and TRBJ2-7; the D gene is possibly TRBD2 (6 bases). Trimming left V 6 bases short and J 0 bases short, with 12 bases between. This CDR3 has 14 amino acids. Germline CDR1 MNHNS, CDR2 SASEGT. CDR3 bases: TGTGCCAGCAGCCATGGGGGGTACTCCTACGAGCAGTACTTC. Amino acids: CASSHGGYSYEQYF.

This clonotype was counted a single time. At one of its ends the junction is not consistent with the germline gene, which may arise from a read error. This chain connects TRBV12-3 or TRBV12-4 to TRBJ2-3, with D hard to call. The CDR3 has 13 amino acids. DNA for the CDR3: TGTGCCGGCAGTTTAGGGAGCACAGATACGCAGTATTTT. Encoded protein: CAGSLGSTDTQYF.

This clonotype turned up a few times. This chain joins TRBV27 and TRBJ2-4; 9 bases are a match to TRBD1. CDR1 MNHEY and CDR2 SMNVEV come from the germline V gene (reference sequence). V was pared by 5 bases and J by 7 bases, with 6 bases of the junction left unmatched. There are 14 residues in the CDR3. The CDR3 DNA is TGTGCCAGCAGTCTGACAGGGGGTAAGAACATTCAGTACTTC. Its translation: CASSLTGGKNIQYF.

This clonotype was counted only a few times. A much larger clone is a single base away; this may be a read error. The chain couples TRBV4-3 to TRBJ1-4; no clear D. The CDR3 is made up of 18 amino acids. From germline, CDR1 is LGHNA and CDR2 YSLEER. V dropped 0 bases and J dropped 6 bases, with 20 bases sitting between them. The CDR3 DNA is TGCGCCAGCAGCCAAGATTTTCCCTCGGGCCTTTTAGATGAAAAACTGTTTTTT. It yields the protein CASSQDFPSGLLDEKLFF.

This clonotype was seen only a few times. This chain connects TRBV7-6 to TRBJ2-1; tentatively, D is TRBD1 (6 bases). This CDR3 is built from 13 residues. CDR1 SGHVS and CDR2 FNYEAQ come from the germline V gene. V was trimmed by 5 bases and J by 6 bases, leaving 11 bases between them. The CDR3 region is CASSLGHSNEQFF. The CDR3 DNA is TGTGCCAGCAGCCTGGGACACAGCAATGAGCAGTTCTTC. Complete variable domain (other parts from reference TRBV7-6 and TRBJ2-1): GAGVSQSPRYKVTKRGQDVALRCDPISGHVSLYWYRQALGQGPEFLTYFNYEAQQDKSGLPNDRFSAERPEGSISTLTIQRTEQRDSAMYRCASSLGHSNEQFFGPGTRLTVL.

The rearrangement uses TRBV12-3 or TRBV12-4 and TRBJ2-2; D unresolved. With 6 bases removed from V and 4 bases from J, the gap between germline ends came to 12 bases. This CDR3 contains 14 residues. Here the CDR3 reads CASSSSGLTGELFF. In DNA, the CDR3 is TGTGCCAGCAGCTCTTCTGGGCTCACCGGGGAGCTGTTTTTT.

This clonotype was picked up many times. The genes are TRBV7-2 and TRBJ2-3; TRBD1 is a possible D gene (5 bases). Looked up from germline, CDR1 is SGHTA and CDR2 is FQGNSA. Trimming took off 2 bases at V and 2 bases at J, with 8 bases between the two ends. CDR3 length: 14 residues. The CDR3 DNA sequence: TGTGCCAGCAGCTTAAGACAGACCACAGATACGCAGTATTTT. Residues: CASSLRQTTDTQYF.

This clonotype occurred a few times. The V and J genes are TRBV9 and TRBJ2-1; 9 bases are a match to TRBD2. CDR3 length equals 18 residues. The germline gives CDR1 SGDLS, CDR2 YYNGEE. V shed 0 bases, J shed 1 base, and the junction held 8 bases outside the gene matches. CDR3 coding DNA: TGTGCCAGCAGCGTAGAGTGGGCTAGCGGGGAGTCCTACAATGAGCAGTTCTTC. Its translation: CASSVEWASGESYNEQFF.

The J gene is TRBJ2-3, the V gene TRBV12-3 or TRBV12-4; tentative D call: TRBD1 (7 bases). The CDR3 covers 16 residues. The germline V and J ends were trimmed by 4 bases and 1 base, with 15 bases remaining between them. CDR3 DNA sequence: TGTGCCAGCAGTTCTCCACAGGGGAGGCGCACAGATACGCAGTATTTT. The encoded protein is CASSSPQGRRTDTQYF.

The chain recombines TRBV6-2 or TRBV6-3 with TRBJ1-1; D is possibly TRBD1 (5 bases). Germline CDR1 MNHEY, CDR2 SVGEGT. Trimming pared 1 base from V and 4 bases from J, leaving 13 bases between. The CDR3 has 15 residues. The CDR3 DNA reads TGTGCCAGCAGTTACTACGGGGGTGGAGGCACTGAAGCTTTCTTT. Amino acids: CASSYYGGGGTEAFF.

This CDR3 is CASSSPPGTAGSGANVLTF. The CDR3 region has the DNA TGTGCCAGCAGCTCCCCCCCAGGGACAGCCGGCTCTGGGGCCAACGTCCTGACTTTC. J is TRBJ2-6 and V is TRBV7-9; 7 bases fit TRBD1. The CDR3 runs to 19 residues. The germline V gene has CDR1 SEHNR and CDR2 FQNEAQ (reference sequence). The trim removed 4 bases at V and 0 bases at J, leaving 12 bases unmatched.

This clonotype was counted only a few times. This chain connects TRBV20-1 to TRBJ1-2; TRBD1 matches at 7 bases. V shed 5 bases, J shed 4 bases, and the junction held 16 bases outside the gene matches. In germline, CDR1 is DFQATT, CDR2 SNEGSKA (reference sequence). The length of the CDR3 is 16 residues. The CDR3 region has the DNA TGCAGTGCTCCAGCTCTAATTAGGGACAGAAGCTATGGCTACACCTTC. Its translation is CSAPALIRDRSYGYTF.

This clonotype has only a few counts. A junction boundary mismatches the germline segment, possibly from a read error. The rearrangement links TRBV7-6 to TRBJ1-1; D is uncertain. Germline CDR1 reads SGHVS; CDR2 reads FNYEAQ. CDR3 length equals 13 residues. The CDR3 sequence is CASSLVGNTEAFF. The DNA for the CDR3 is TGTGCCAGCAGTTTAGTAGGGAACACTGAAGCTTTCTTT.

This clonotype has more than one count but fewer than ten. V is TRBV11-2 and J is TRBJ2-1; D may be TRBD2 (7 bases). The length of the CDR3 is 16 residues. V lost 4 bases to trimming and J lost 7 bases, with 20 bases between them. Germline CDR1 is SGHAT and CDR2 is FQNNGV. CDR3 sequence: CASSSYERGGTNEQFF. The CDR3, as DNA: TGTGCCAGCAGCTCCTATGAAAGGGGGGGTACAAATGAGCAGTTCTTC.

The CDR3, as DNA: TGTGCCAGCAGTTACGTGTCCACAGGCGAGATCTACAATGAGCAGTTCTTC. It encodes CASSYVSTGEIYNEQFF. The chain employs TRBV6-2 or TRBV6-3 and TRBJ2-1, with D possibly matching TRBD1 (5 bases). CDR1 MNHEY and CDR2 SVGEGT come from the germline V gene. V shed 2 bases and J shed 3 bases, with 17 bases lying between them. The CDR3 spans 17 residues.

There are a few counts of this clonotype. This sequence joins TRBV5-4 and TRBJ2-5; 7 nucleotides match TRBD1. This CDR3 spans 15 amino acids. Germline CDR1 and CDR2: SGHNT and YYREEE (reference sequence). Trimming took 4 bases from V and 0 from J; bases not matched to a gene: 6. The CDR3 spells CASSGTGTDQETQYF. The CDR3 coding sequence is TGTGCCAGCAGCGGGACCGGGACAGACCAAGAGACCCAGTACTTC.

V usage is TRBV19 and J usage is TRBJ1-4, with D perhaps matching TRBD1 (6 bases). Germline CDR1 LNHDA, CDR2 SQIVND (reference sequence). Trimming pared 3 bases from V and 7 bases from J, leaving 15 bases between. The CDR3 loop spans 15 amino acids. DNA of the CDR3: TGTGCCAGTAGTATCGGTGGCAGGGGATTTGAAAAACTGTTTTTT. It translates to CASSIGGRGFEKLFF. Based on the CDR3 plus reference TRBV19 and TRBJ1-4, the full variable domain is DGGITQSPKYLFRKEGQNVTLSCEQNLNHDAMYWYRQDPGQGLRLIYYSQIVNDFQKGDIAEGYSVSREKKESFPLTVTSAQKNPTAFYLCASSIGGRGFEKLFFGSGTQLSVL.

The chain employs TRBV18 and TRBJ2-7, with 7 nucleotides matching TRBD2. Germline assignment: CDR1 KGHSH and CDR2 LQKENI. This CDR3 has 14 amino acids. The junction had 8 bases not matched to a gene; V was cut back by 6 bases and J by 3 bases. CDR3 in amino acids: CASSASGAYYEQYF. CDR3 nucleotides: TGTGCCAGCTCCGCAAGCGGGGCCTACTACGAGCAGTACTTC.

The CDR3 region is CASSPGGDLNQPQHF. CDR3 coding DNA: TGCGCCAGCAGCCCCGGGGGTGACCTAAATCAGCCCCAGCATTTT. This chain links TRBV5-1 with TRBJ1-5; TRBD1 might be the D (5 bases). Deletions cut 4 bases from V and 4 bases from J, with 15 bases between. CDR3 length: 15 residues. Germline-derived CDR1 and CDR2 are SGHRS and YFSETQ.

This clonotype was seen a few times. The chain uses TRBV7-9 and TRBJ1-5; D might be TRBD1 (5 bases). V was shortened by 4 bases and J by 9 bases, with 19 bases between the two germline ends. CDR1 is SEHNR, CDR2 FQNEAQ, per germline (reference sequence). The CDR3 totals 15 residues. CDR3 coding DNA: TGTGCCAGCAGCTCTATCGGGACTGGGGTAGGGCCCCAGCATTTT. Amino acids: CASSSIGTGVGPQHF.

This clonotype was seen only a few times. The chain joins TRBV6-1 to TRBJ1-5, with D perhaps TRBD1 (6 bases). The germline gives CDR1 MNHNS, CDR2 SASEGT. Trimming removed 7 bases at V and 4 bases at J, with 17 bases between. The length of the CDR3 is 15 residues. This chain's CDR3 is CASMTDRFINQPQHF. The CDR3 region has the DNA TGTGCCAGCATGACCGACAGGTTTATTAATCAGCCCCAGCATTTT.

The gene calls are TRBV4-1 and TRBJ1-5, with no clear D. Trimming took 4 bases from V and 2 from J, leaving 9 bases between them. Germline assignment: CDR1 MGHRA and CDR2 YSYEKL. This CDR3 region has 14 residues. The DNA for the CDR3 is TGCGCCAGCAGCCCACTCTCAGGCAATCAGCCCCAGCATTTT. The encoded protein is CASSPLSGNQPQHF.

This clonotype was counted once. The V call is TRBV5-4, the J call TRBJ1-1, with a weak D call TRBD1 (5 bases). The length of the CDR3 is 15 residues. Germline CDR1 reads SGHNT; CDR2 reads YYREEE (reference sequence). V lost 1 base, J lost 7 bases, and 17 bases lay in between. The CDR3 DNA follows: TGTGCCAGCAGCTTGCTCGCAGGGAGAGGCGGTGAAGCTTTCTTT. This codes for CASSLLAGRGGEAFF. The full variable domain, rest sourced from reference TRBV5-4 and TRBJ1-1, is ETGVTQSPTHLIKTRGQQVTLRCSSQSGHNTVSWYQQALGQGPQFIFQYYREEENGRGNFPPRFSGLQFPNYSSELNVNALELDDSALYLCASSLLAGRGGEAFFGQGTRLTVV.

The chain recombines TRBV29-1 with TRBJ1-5; D unclear. Germline V gene sequence: CDR1 SQVTM, CDR2 ANQGSEA. Trimming took off 0 bases at V and 3 bases at J, with 6 bases between the two ends. This CDR3 is 13 amino acids long. CDR3 sequence (DNA): TGCAGCGTTGAAGAAGGGAACAATCAGCCCCAGCATTTT. It is translated as CSVEEGNNQPQHF.

This sequence joins TRBV12-3 or TRBV12-4 and TRBJ1-2, with TRBD1 matching over 7 bases. J lost 3 bases, V lost 5 bases, and 15 bases had no gene match. The CDR3 consists of 17 residues. The CDR3 bases are TGTGCCAGCAGTCCTCGGGACAGTCAAGTACTCTACTATGGCTACACCTTC. It codes for CASSPRDSQVLYYGYTF.

The chain has TRBV12-3 or TRBV12-4 and TRBJ1-1, with 8 bases matching TRBD1. This CDR3 contains 16 residues. With V trimmed by 5 bases and J by 6 bases, 14 bases remained unmatched. The CDR3 protein is CASSLTGGSDWAEAFF. CDR3 nucleotide sequence: TGTGCCAGCAGTCTTACAGGGGGTTCGGATTGGGCTGAAGCTTTCTTT.